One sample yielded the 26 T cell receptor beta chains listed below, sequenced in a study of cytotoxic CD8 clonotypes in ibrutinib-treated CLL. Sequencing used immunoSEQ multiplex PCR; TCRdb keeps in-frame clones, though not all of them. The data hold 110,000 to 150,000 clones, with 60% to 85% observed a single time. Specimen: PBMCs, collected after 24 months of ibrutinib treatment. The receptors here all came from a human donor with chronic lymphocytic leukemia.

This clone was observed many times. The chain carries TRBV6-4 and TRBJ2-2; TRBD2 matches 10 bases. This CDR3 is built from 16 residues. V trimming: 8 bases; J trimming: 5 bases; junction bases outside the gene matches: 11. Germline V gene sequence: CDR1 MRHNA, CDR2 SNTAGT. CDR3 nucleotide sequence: TGTGCCAGCGCACCAAGCGGGGGGGCGAGGACCGGGGAGCTGTTTTTT. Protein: CASAPSGGARTGELFF.

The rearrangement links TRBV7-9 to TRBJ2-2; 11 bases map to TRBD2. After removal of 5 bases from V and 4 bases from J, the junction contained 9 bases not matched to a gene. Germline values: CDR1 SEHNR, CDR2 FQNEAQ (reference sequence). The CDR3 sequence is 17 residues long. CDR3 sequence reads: CASSRTSGSVGTGELFF. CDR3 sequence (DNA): TGTGCCAGCAGCCGCACTAGCGGGAGCGTAGGCACCGGGGAGCTGTTTTTT.

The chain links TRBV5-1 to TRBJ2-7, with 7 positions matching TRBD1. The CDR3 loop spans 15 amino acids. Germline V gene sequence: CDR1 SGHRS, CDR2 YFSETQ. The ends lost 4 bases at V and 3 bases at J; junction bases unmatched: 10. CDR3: CASSTGQVMDYEQYF. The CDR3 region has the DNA TGCGCCAGCAGCACCGGACAGGTGATGGACTACGAGCAGTACTTC.

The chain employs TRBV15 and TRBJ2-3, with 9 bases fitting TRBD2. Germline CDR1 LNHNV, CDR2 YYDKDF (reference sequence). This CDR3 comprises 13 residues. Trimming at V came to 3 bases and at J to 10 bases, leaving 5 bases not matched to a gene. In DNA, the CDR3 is TGTGCCACCAGCAGGACCGAGCGGGAGGCGCAGTATTTT. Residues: CATSRTEREAQYF. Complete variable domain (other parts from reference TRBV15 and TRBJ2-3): DAMVIQNPRYQVTQFGKPVTLSCSQTLNHNVMYWYQQKSSQAPKLLFHYYDKDFNNEADTPDNFQSRRPNTSFCFLDIRSPGLGDTAMYLCATSRTEREAQYFGPGTRLTVL.

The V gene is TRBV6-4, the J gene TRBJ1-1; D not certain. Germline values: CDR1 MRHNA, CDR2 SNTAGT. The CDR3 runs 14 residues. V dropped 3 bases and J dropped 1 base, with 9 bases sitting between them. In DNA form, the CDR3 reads TGTGCCAGCAGTGAGGGAGGGTCGAACACTGAAGCTTTCTTT. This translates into CASSEGGSNTEAFF.

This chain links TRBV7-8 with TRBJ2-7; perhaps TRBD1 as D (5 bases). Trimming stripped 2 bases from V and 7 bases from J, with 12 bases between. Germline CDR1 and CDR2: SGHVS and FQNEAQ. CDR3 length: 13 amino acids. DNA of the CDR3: TGTGCCAGCAGCTTATGGGCAGGGCGGGAGCAGTACTTC. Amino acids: CASSLWAGREQYF.

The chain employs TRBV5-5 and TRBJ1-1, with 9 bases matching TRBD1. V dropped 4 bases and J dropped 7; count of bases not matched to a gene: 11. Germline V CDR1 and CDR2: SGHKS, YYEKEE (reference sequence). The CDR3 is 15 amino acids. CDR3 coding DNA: TGTGCCAGCAGCGTACAAGACGGGACAGGGCGTGAAGCTTTCTTT. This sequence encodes CASSVQDGTGREAFF.

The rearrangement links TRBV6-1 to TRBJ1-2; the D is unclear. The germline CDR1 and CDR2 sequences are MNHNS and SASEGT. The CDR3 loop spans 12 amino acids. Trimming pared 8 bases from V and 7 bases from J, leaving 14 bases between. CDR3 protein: CASRPFVGGYTF. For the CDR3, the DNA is TGTGCCAGCCGCCCCTTCGTCGGTGGCTACACCTTC.

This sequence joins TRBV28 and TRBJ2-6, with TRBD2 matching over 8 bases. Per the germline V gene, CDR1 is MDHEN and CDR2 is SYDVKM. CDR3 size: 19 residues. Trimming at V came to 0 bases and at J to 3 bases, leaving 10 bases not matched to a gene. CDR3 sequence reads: CASSLWAGGSPFGANVLTF. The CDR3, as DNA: TGTGCCAGCAGTTTATGGGCGGGAGGTTCGCCGTTTGGGGCCAACGTCCTGACTTTC.

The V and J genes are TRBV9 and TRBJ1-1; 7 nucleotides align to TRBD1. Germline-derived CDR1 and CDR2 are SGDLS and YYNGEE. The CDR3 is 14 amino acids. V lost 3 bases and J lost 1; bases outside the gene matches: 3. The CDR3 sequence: CASSGRDRNTEAFF. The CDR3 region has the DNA TGTGCCAGCAGCGGCCGGGACAGGAACACTGAAGCTTTCTTT.

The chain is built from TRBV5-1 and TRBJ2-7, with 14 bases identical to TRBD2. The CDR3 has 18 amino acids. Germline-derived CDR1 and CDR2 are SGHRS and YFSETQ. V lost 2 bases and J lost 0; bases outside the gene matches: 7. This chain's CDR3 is CASSFGLAGGPSSYEQYF. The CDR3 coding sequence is TGCGCCAGCAGCTTCGGACTAGCGGGAGGCCCAAGCTCCTACGAGCAGTACTTC.

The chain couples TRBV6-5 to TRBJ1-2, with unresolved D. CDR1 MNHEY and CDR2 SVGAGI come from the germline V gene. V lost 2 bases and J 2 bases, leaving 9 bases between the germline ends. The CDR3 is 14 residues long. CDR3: CASSYGPANYGYTF. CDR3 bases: TGTGCCAGCAGTTACGGGCCGGCCAACTATGGCTACACCTTC.

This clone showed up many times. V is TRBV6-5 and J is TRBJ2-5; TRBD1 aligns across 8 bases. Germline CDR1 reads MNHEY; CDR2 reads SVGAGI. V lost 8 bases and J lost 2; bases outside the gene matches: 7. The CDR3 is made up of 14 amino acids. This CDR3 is CASAYRDRQETQYF. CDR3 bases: TGTGCCAGCGCGTACCGGGACAGGCAAGAGACCCAGTACTTC.

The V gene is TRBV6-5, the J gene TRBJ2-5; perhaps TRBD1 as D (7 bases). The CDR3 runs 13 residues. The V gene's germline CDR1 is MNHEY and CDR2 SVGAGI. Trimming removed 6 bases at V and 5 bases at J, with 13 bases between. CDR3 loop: CASRQGGAETQYF. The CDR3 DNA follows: TGTGCCAGCAGGCAGGGGGGCGCGGAGACCCAGTACTTC.

The CDR3 DNA reads TGTGCCAGCAGCCAATGGGTGAACACTGAAGCTTTCTTT. It codes for CASSQWVNTEAFF. This sequence joins TRBV16 and TRBJ1-1; no clear D. Deletions cut 1 base from V and 0 bases from J, with 3 bases between. This CDR3 is 13 amino acids long. Germline V lookup: CDR1 KGHSY, CDR2 FQNENV.

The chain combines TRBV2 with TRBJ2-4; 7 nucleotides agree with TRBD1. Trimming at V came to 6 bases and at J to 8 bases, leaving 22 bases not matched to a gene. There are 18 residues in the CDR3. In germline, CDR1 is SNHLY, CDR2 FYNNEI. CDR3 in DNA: TGTGCCAGCAGAAACCCAGGGGGTTCGGGACGGCCAAAAGACATTCAGTACTTC. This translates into CASRNPGGSGRPKDIQYF.

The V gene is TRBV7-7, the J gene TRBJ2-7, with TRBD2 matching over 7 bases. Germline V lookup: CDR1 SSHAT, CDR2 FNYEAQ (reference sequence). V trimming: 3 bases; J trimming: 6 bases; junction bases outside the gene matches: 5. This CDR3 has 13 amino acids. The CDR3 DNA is TGTGCCAGCAGCTTCGGATTAGCGGGCGAGCAGTACTTC. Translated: CASSFGLAGEQYF.

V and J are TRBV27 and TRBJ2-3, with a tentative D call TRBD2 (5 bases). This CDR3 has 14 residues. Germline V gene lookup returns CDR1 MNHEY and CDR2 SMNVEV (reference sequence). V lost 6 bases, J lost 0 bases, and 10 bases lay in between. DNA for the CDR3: TGTGCCAGCAGCGGACTGACGAGCACAGATACGCAGTATTTT. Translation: CASSGLTSTDTQYF.

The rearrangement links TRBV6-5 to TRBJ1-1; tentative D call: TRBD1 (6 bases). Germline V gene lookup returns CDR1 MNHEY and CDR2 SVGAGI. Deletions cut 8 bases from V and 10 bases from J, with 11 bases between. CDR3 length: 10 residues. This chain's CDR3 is CASAGAGAFF. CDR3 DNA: TGTGCCAGCGCGGGGGCTGGAGCTTTCTTT.

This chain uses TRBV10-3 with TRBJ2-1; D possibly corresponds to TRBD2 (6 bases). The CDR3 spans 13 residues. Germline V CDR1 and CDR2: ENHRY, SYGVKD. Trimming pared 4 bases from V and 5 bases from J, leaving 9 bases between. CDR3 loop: CAISARLDNEQFF. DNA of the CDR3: TGTGCCATCAGTGCTCGACTAGACAATGAGCAGTTCTTC.

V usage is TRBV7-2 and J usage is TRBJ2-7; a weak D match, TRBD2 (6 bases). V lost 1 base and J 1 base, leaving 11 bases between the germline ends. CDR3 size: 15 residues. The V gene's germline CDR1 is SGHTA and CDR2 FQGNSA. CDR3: CASSLGGVKSYEQYF. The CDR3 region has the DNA TGTGCCAGCAGCTTAGGGGGGGTGAAATCCTACGAGCAGTACTTC.

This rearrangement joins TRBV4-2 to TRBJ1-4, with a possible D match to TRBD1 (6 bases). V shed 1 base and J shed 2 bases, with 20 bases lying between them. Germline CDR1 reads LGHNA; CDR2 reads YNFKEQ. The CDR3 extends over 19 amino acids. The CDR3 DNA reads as TGTGCCAGCAGCCAAGGAACAGGGTTAGCATCCCCGACTAATGAAAAACTGTTTTTT. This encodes CASSQGTGLASPTNEKLFF.

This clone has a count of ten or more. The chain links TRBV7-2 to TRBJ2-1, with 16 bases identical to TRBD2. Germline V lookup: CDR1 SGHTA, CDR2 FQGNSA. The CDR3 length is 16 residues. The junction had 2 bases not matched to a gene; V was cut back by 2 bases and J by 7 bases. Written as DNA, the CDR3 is TGTGCCAGCAGCTTATTGGGACTAGCGGGAGGGAATGAGCAGTTCTTC. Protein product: CASSLLGLAGGNEQFF.

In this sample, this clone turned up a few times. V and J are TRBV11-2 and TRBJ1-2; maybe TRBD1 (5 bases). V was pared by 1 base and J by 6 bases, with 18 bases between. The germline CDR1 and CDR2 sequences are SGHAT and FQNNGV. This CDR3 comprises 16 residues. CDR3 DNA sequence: TGTGCCAGCAGCTTAGCCCTGCTTGGAGTGGGGGATGGCTACACCTTC. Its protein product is CASSLALLGVGDGYTF.

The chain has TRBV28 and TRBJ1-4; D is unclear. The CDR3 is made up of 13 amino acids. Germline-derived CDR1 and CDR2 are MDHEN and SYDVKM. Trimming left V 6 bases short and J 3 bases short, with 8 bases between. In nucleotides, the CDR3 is TGTGCCAGCAGGCCCACAGCTAATGAAAAACTGTTTTTT. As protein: CASRPTANEKLFF.

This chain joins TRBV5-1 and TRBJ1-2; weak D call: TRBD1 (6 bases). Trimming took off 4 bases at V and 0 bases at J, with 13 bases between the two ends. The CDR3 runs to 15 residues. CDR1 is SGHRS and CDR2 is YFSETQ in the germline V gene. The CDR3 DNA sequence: TGCGCCAGCAGCGCGCCGGCAGGGGCTAACTATGGCTACACCTTC. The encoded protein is CASSAPAGANYGYTF.